Listed here is a single TCR beta chain. The antigen is undetermined. Other DNA sequences in the sample encode the same CDR3. The time point denotes: blood 4 weeks post-SBRT, at nephrectomy. The treatment is: 15 Gy SBRT to primary tumor, nephrectomy 4 weeks later. Nephrectomy followed 15 Gy stereotactic body radiation by 4 weeks. Serial blood draws occurred at baseline and 2 and 4 weeks post-SBRT. The patient's renal cell carcinoma had clear cell pathology. Here immunoSEQ multiplex PCR was the method, and the copy in TCRdb shows in-frame clones only, minus some. The profile covers around 95,000 clones, with about 79% appearing a single time and approximately 7.2% taken by the ten largest. This sample was included in a study of radiation and T cells in renal cell carcinoma. V shed 3 bases, J shed 4 bases, and the junction held 0 bases outside the gene matches. Per the germline V gene, CDR1 is SGHRS and CDR2 is YFSETQ. The CDR3 totals 12 residues.

Study results and limitations: Pretreatment tumor biopsies were lacking, so baseline clonotypes are unknown.

This material consisted of blood, taken from a patient whose treatment included radiotherapy and nephrectomy. The source is a man between 60 and 75 years old with renal cell carcinoma. V usage is TRBV5-1 and J usage is TRBJ2-5; 7 nucleotides agree with TRBD1. CDR3 protein: CASSYRGETQYF. CDR3 bases: TGCGCCAGCAGCTACAGGGGAGAGACCCAGTACTTC.